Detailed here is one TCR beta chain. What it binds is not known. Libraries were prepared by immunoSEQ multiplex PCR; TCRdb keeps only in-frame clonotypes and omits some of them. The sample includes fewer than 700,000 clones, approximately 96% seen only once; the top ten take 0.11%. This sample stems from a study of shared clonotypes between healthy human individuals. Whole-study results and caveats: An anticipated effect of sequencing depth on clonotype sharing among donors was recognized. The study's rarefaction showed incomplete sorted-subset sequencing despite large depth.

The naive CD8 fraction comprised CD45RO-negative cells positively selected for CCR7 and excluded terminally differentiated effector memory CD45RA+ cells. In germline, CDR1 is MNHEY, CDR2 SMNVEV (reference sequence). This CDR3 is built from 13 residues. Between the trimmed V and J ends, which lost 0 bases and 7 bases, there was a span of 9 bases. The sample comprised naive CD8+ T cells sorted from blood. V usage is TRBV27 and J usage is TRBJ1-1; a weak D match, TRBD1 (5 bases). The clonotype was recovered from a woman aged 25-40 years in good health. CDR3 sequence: CASSLSGHIEAFF. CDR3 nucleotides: TGTGCCAGCAGTTTATCGGGGCATATTGAAGCTTTCTTT.